This record looks at one TCR beta chain sequence and its context. Its antigen remains unknown. The CDR3 loop spans 12 amino acids. CDR1 and CDR2 (germline): MNHEY, SMNVEV (reference sequence). V dropped 5 bases and J dropped 7 bases, with 12 bases sitting between them. Profiled with immunoSEQ multiplex PCR; TCRdb holds only in-frame clones, not every one. The sample shows roughly 56,000 clones, approximately 95% of them seen only once. This entry belongs to a study of siplizumab effects on memory and regulatory T cells. Study-wide points: Naive T cells appeared more varied than memory cells and looked like key alloresponse contributors. Siplizumab caused a significant drop in alloreactive sequences traceable to unstimulated CD4+ memory cells. Naive versus memory phenotype went unassigned for roughly 75-97% of proliferating CD4+ or CD8+ clones.

The source material was CD8+ T cells sorted from blood. The source is a human donor in good health. The V call is TRBV27, the J call TRBJ2-7, with a weak D call TRBD2 (5 bases). This CDR3 reads CASSTRPGEQYF. The DNA for the CDR3 is TGTGCCAGCAGTACCCGCCCGGGGGAGCAGTACTTC.